The T cell receptor (beta chain) under discussion was sequenced for a study of a mutant IDH1 vaccine in newly diagnosed glioma. General study points: The occurrence of vaccine-induced immune responses was seen in 93.3% of patients.

The sample's time point: baseline, week 1 (first vaccination visit). Documented treatment: pre-vaccination baseline after standard-of-care therapy. This clone was detected only a few times. What it binds is unknown. This CDR3 region has 13 residues. Profiling relied on immunoSEQ multiplex PCR, and the TCRdb table lists in-frame clones only, not all of them. Of 50,000 to 65,000 clones in the sample, more than 60% were seen once. This TCR derives from a woman between 40 and 50 years old with glioma. This chain joins TRBV12-2 and TRBJ1-1; TRBD1 reflects the table's D call only, with no check against the DNA. TRBV12-2 is flagged as a pseudogene. The sequenced sample was PBMCs, obtained from a glioma patient treated with radiotherapy, temozolomide or both. The DNA of the CDR3 is TGTGCAAGTCGCCCCAGGCGGGACAGGGCGATATTCTTT. It yields the protein CASRPRRDRAIFF.